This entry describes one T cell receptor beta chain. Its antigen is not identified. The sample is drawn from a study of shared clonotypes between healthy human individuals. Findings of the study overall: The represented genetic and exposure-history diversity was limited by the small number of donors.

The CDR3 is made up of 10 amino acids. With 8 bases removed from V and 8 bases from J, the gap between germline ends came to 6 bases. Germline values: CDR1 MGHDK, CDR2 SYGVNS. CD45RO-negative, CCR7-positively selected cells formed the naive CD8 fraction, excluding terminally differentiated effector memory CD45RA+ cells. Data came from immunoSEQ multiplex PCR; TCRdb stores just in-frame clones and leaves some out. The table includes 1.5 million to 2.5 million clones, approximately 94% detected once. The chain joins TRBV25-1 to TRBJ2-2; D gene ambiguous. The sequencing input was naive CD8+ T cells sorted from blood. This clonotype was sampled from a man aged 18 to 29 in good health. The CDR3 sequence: CASDGGELFF. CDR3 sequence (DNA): TGTGCCAGCGACGGGGGGGAGCTGTTTTTT. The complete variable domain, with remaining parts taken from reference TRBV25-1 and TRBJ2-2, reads EADIYQTPRYLVIGTGKKITLECSQTMGHDKMYWYQQDPGMELHLIHYSYGVNSTEKGDLSSESTVSRIRTEHFPLTLESARPSHTSQYLCASDGGELFFGEGSRLTVL.